This T cell receptor (beta chain) stems from a study of control samples from healthy donors and cancer patients. V lost 2 bases and J 1 base, leaving 8 bases between the germline ends. Germline V gene sequence: CDR1 MNHEY, CDR2 SVGAGI. The CDR3 has 14 amino acids. TCRdb's table, derived via immunoSEQ multiplex PCR, lists solely in-frame clones and lacks some. Counted here are 150,000 or so clones, roughly 92% occurring once; the ten biggest clones make up around 6%. The clonotype was recovered from a man younger than 35 in good health. What was sequenced was blood. The chain carries TRBV6-5 and TRBJ1-1, with no clear D. The chain's CDR3 is CASSYGPENTEAFF. In nucleotides, the CDR3 is TGTGCCAGCAGTTACGGGCCAGAGAACACTGAAGCTTTCTTT.